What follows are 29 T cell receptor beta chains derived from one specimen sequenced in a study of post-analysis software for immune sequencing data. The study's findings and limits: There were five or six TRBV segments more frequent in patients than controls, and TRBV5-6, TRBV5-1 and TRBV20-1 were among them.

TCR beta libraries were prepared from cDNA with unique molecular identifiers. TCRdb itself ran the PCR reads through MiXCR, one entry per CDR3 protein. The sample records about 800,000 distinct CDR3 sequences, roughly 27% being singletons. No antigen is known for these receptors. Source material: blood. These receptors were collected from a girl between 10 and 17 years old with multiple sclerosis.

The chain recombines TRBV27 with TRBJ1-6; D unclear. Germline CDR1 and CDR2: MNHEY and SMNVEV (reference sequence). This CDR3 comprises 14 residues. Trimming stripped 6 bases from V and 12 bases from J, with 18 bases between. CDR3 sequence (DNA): TGTGCCAGCAGCACCCGGCAGCGGGCAGGACCCCTCCACTTT. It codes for CASSTRQRAGPLHF.

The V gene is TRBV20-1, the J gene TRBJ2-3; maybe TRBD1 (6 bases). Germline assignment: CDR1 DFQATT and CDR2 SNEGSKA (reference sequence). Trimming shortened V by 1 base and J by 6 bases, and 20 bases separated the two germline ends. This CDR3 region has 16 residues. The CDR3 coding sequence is TGCAGTGCTAGAGGGCTCAGGGGCCCGCTTGGTGATACGCAGTATTTT. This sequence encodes CSARGLRGPLGDTQYF.

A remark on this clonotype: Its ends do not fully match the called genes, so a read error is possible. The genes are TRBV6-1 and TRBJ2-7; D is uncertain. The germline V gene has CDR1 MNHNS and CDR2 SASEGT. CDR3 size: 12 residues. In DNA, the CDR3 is TGTGCCAGCAGCCATACAGCCTACGAGCGGTACTTC. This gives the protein CASSHTAYERYF.

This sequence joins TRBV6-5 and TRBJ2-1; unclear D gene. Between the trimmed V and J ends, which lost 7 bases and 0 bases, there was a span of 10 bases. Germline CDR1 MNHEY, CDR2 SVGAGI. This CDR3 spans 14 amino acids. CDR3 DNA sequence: TGTGCCAGCACTCAAAGTAGCTCCTACAATGAGCAGTTCTTC. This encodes CASTQSSSYNEQFF.

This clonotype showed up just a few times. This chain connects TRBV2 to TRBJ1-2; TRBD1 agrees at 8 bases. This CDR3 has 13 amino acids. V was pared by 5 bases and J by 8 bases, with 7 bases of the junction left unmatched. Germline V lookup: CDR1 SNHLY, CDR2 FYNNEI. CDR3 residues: CASSPDRAKGYTF. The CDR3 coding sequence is TGTGCCAGCAGTCCGGACAGGGCGAAAGGCTACACCTTC.

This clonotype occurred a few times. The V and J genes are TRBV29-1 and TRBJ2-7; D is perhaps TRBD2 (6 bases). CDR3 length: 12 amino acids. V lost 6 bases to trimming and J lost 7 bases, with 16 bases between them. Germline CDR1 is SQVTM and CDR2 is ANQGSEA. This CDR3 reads CSVERAGGEQYF. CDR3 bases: TGCAGCGTGGAGAGGGCCGGAGGGGAGCAGTACTTC.

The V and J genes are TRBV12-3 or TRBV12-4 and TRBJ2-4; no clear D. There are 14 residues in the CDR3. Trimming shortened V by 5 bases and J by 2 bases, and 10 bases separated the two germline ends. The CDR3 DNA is TGTGCCAGCAGTATTTTGCGGACCAAAAACATTCAGTACTTC. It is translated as CASSILRTKNIQYF.

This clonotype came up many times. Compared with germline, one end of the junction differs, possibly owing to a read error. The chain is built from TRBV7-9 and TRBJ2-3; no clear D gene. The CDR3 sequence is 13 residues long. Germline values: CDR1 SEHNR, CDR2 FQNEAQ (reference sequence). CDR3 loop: CASSLALTDTQYF. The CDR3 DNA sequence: TGCGCCAGCAGCTTGGCCCTCACAGATACGCAGTATTTT. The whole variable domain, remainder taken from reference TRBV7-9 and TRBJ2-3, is DTGVSQNPRHKITKRGQNVTFRCDPISEHNRLYWYRQTLGQGPEFLTYFQNEAQLEKSRLLSDRFSAERPKGSFSTLEIQRTEQGDSAMYLCASSLALTDTQYFGPGTRLTVL.

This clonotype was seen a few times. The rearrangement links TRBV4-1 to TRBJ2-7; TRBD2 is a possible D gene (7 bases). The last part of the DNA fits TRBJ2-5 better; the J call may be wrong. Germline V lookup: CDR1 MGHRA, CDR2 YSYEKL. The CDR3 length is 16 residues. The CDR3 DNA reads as TGCGCCAGCAGCCCCCAAGGACTAGTGGGGGGCCCGACCCAGTACTTC. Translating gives CASSPQGLVGGPTQYF.

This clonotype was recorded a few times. CDR3 region: CASSPPGPANVLTF. The CDR3 region has the DNA TGTGCCAGCAGCCCCCCCGGCCCCGCCAACGTCCTGACTTTC. The rearrangement joins TRBV7-2 to TRBJ2-6; D is unclear. Germline CDR1 and CDR2: SGHTA and FQGNSA. Trimming removed 5 bases from V and 7 bases from J, with 12 bases in between. The CDR3 consists of 14 residues.

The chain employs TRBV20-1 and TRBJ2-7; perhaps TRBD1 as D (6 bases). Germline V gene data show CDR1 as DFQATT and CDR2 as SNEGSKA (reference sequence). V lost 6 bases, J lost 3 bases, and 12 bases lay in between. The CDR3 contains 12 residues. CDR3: CSADRTVYEQYF. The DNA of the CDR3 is TGCAGTGCCGACCGGACAGTCTACGAGCAGTACTTC.

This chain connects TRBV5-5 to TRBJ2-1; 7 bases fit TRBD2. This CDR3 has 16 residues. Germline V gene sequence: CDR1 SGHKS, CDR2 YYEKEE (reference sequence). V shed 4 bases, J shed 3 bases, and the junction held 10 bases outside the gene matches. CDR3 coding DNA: TGTGCCAGCAGCCCCCTCGCTAGCGGAAACTACAATGAGCAGTTCTTC. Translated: CASSPLASGNYNEQFF.

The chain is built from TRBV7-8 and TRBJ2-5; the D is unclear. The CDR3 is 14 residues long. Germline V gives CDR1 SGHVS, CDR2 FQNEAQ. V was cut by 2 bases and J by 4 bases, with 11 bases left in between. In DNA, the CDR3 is TGTGCCAGCAGCTTATTATGGCCAGGAGAGACCCAGTACTTC. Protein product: CASSLLWPGETQYF.

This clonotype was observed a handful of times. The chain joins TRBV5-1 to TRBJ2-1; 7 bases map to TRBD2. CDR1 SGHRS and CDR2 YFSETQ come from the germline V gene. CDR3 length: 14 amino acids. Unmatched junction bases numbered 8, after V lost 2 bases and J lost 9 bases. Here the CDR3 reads CASSFGRSYGEQFF. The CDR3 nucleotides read TGCGCCAGCAGCTTCGGGAGGTCTTACGGTGAGCAGTTCTTC.

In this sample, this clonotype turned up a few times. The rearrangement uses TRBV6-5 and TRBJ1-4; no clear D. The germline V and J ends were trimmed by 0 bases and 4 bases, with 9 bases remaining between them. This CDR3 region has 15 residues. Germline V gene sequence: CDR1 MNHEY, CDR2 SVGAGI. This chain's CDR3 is CASSYSPGRNEKLFF. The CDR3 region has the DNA TGTGCCAGCAGTTACTCACCGGGTCGTAATGAAAAACTGTTTTTT.

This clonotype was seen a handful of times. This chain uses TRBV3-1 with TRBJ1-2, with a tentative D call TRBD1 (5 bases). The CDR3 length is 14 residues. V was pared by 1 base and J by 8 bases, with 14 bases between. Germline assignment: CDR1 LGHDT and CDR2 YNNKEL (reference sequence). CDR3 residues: CASSQVGLRGGYTF. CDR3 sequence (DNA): TGTGCCAGCAGCCAAGTCGGTCTCCGGGGGGGCTACACCTTC. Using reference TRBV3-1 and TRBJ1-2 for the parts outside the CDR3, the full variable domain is DTAVSQTPKYLVTQMGNDKSIKCEQNLGHDTMYWYKQDSKKFLKIMFSYNNKELIINETVPNRFSPKSPDKAHLNLHINSLELGDSAVYFCASSQVGLRGGYTFGSGTRLTVV.

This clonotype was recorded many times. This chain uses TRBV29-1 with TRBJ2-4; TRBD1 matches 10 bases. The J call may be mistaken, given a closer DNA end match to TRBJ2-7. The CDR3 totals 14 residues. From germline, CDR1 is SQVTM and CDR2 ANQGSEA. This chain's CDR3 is CSVSDRGTVYEQYF. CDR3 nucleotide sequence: TGCAGCGTTTCGGACAGGGGGACGGTCTACGAGCAGTACTTC.

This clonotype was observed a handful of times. The CDR3 bases are TGCGCCAGCAGCCTAAGACCTTCCGTCAAGGATGAGCAGTTCTTC. It encodes CASSLRPSVKDEQFF. The chain recombines TRBV5-1 with TRBJ2-1; D is unclear. Germline CDR1 is SGHRS and CDR2 is YFSETQ. The V end was cut by 4 bases, the J end by 8 bases, with 19 bases between. The CDR3 spans 15 residues.

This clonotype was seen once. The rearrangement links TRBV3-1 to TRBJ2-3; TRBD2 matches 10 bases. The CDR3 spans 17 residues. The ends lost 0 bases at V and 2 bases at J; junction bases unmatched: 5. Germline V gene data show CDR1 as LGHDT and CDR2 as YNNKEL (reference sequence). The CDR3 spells CASSQERLAGATDTQYF. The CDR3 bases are TGTGCCAGCAGCCAAGAACGTCTAGCGGGGGCCACAGATACGCAGTATTTT.

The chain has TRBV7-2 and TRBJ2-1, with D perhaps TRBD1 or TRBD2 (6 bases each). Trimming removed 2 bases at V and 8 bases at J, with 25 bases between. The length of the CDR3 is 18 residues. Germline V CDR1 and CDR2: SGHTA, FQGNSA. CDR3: CASSLLRQAVAAKDEQFF. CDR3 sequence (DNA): TGTGCCAGCAGCTTACTTCGACAGGCCGTAGCGGCTAAGGATGAGCAGTTCTTC.

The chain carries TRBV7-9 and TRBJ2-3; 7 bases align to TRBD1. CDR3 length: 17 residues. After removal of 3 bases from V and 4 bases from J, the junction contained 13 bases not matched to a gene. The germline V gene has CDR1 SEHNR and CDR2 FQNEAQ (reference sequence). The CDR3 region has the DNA TGTGCCAGCAGCTTGCCTTCCGGGACAGAGCACTCAGATACGCAGTATTTT. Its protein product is CASSLPSGTEHSDTQYF.

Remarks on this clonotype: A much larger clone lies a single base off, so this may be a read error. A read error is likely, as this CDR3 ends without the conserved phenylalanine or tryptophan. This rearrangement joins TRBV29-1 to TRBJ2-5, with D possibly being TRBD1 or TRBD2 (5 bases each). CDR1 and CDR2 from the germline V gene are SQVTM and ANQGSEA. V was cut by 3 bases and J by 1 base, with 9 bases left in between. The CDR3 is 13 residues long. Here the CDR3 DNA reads TGCAGCGTTGACGGGACCGGCCAAGAGACCCAGTACGTC. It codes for CSVDGTGQETQYV.

CDR3 sequence: CSARVPDASHDFSDTQYF. The CDR3 DNA is TGCAGTGCTAGAGTTCCCGACGCCTCTCACGACTTTTCGGATACGCAGTATTTT. The chain recombines TRBV20-1 with TRBJ2-3, with no clear D. V gave up 1 base and J gave up 6 bases, with 26 bases separating them. The germline V gene has CDR1 DFQATT and CDR2 SNEGSKA (reference sequence). The CDR3 has 18 residues.

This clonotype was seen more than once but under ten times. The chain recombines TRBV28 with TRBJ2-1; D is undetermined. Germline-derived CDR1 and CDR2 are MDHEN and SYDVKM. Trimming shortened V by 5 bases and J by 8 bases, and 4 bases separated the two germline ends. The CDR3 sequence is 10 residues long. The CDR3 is CASSRYEQFF. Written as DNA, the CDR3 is TGTGCCAGCAGTCGCTATGAGCAGTTCTTC.

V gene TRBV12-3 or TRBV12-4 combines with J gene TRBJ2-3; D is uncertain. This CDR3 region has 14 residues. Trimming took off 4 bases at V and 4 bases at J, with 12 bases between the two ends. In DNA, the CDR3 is TGTGCCAGCAGTTACGGACGTGGATCAGATACGCAGTATTTT. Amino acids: CASSYGRGSDTQYF.

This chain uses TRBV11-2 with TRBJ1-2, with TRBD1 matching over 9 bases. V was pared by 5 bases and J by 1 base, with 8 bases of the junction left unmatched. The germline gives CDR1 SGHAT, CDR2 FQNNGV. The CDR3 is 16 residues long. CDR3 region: CASSLRGQGINYGYTF. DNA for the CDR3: TGTGCCAGCAGCCTTCGGGGACAGGGAATTAACTATGGCTACACCTTC.

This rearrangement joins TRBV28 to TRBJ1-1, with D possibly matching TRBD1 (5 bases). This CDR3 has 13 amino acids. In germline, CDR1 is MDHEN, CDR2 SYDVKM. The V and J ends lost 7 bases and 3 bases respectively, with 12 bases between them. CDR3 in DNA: TGTGCCAGCACCAGGGACTATTACACTGAAGCTTTCTTT. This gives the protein CASTRDYYTEAFF.

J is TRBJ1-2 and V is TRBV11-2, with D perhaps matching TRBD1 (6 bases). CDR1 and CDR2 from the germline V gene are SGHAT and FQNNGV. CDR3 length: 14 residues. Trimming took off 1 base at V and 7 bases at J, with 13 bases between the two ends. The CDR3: CASSLGLGALGYTF. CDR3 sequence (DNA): TGTGCCAGCAGCTTAGGGCTGGGGGCCCTTGGCTACACCTTC.

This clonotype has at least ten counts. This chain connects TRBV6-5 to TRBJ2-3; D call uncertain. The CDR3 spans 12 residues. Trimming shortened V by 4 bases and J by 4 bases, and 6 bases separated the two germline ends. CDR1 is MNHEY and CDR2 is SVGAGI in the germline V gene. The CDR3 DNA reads TGTGCCAGCAGTTCCGGACCAGATACGCAGTATTTT. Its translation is CASSSGPDTQYF.